These T cell receptor beta chains were read from a single sample in a study of human T cells and chemical hapten exposure. Each CDR3 protein gets one entry after TCRdb re-called the RACE reads with MiXCR. The table shows 150,000 to 200,000 distinct CDR3 sequences, with around 30% occurring only once. This sample comprised whole blood, obtained in connection with sensitization to the hapten diphenylcyclopropenone (DPC). The receptors shown here come from a woman aged 30 to 39 with alopecia areata. Some clones in this sample may be carry-over from other donors' samples. Both conserved end residues are part of each CDR3. Each record gives: D gene, clone size, J gene, V gene, CDR3 protein, CDR3 DNA. A D gene is named only where the DNA matches it firmly. Clone sizes are given selectively: once, few, many, or a class where the clone is expanded.

D: -
size: -
J: TRBJ2-1
V: TRBV29-1
CDR3: CSVDRAGKQFF
DNA: TGCAGCGTTGATCGGGCGGGGAAGCAGTTCTTC

D: -
size: -
J: TRBJ2-5
V: TRBV5-1
CDR3: CASSSWTGEETQYF
DNA: TGCGCCAGCAGCTCCTGGACCGGGGAAGAGACCCAGTACTTC

D: -
size: -
J: TRBJ2-7
V: TRBV5-1
CDR3: CASSLERLSYEQYF
DNA: TGCGCCAGCAGTCTTGAGAGACTATCCTACGAGCAGTACTTC

D: -
size: -
J: TRBJ2-5
V: TRBV18
CDR3: CASSPEEETQYF
DNA: TGTGCCAGCTCACCGGAGGAAGAGACCCAGTACTTC

D: -
size: few
J: TRBJ1-2
V: TRBV28
CDR3: CATRLQGNYGYTF
DNA: TGTGCCACCCGATTGCAGGGCAACTATGGCTACACCTTC

D: -
size: few
J: TRBJ1-1
V: TRBV7-2
CDR3: CASSRQIMRGNTEAFF
DNA: TGTGCCAGCAGCCGGCAAATCATGAGGGGGAACACTGAAGCTTTCTTT

D: TRBD1
size: many
J: TRBJ2-7
V: TRBV7-2
CDR3: CASSLGTGDEQYF
DNA: TGTGCCAGCAGCTTAGGGACAGGGGACGAGCAGTACTTC

D: TRBD1
size: -
J: TRBJ2-7
V: TRBV28
CDR3: CASSFRTGSHEQYF
DNA: TGTGCCAGCAGTTTCCGGACAGGGTCCCACGAGCAGTACTTC

D: -
size: -
J: TRBJ2-2
V: TRBV27
CDR3: CASSFWVNTNTGELFF
DNA: TGTGCCAGCAGTTTTTGGGTCAACACGAACACCGGGGAGCTGTTTTTT

D: -
size: few
J: TRBJ2-5
V: TRBV7-2
CDR3: CASSLYNNQETQYF
DNA: TGTGCCAGCAGCTTATATAACAACCAAGAGACCCAGTACTTC

D: TRBD2
size: once
J: TRBJ2-1
V: TRBV5-5
CDR3: CASSLGGTSGGTVEFF
DNA: TGTGCCAGCAGCTTGGGGGGGACTAGCGGGGGCACTGTGGAGTTCTTC

D: -
size: -
J: TRBJ2-3
V: TRBV27
CDR3: CASRKDTVSTDTQYF
DNA: TGTGCCAGCAGAAAGGACACCGTTAGCACAGATACGCAGTATTTT

D: -
size: -
J: TRBJ2-1
V: TRBV9
CDR3: CASSVDESSYNEQFF
DNA: TGTGCCAGCAGCGTAGATGAGAGCTCCTACAATGAGCAGTTCTTC

D: TRBD1
size: -
J: TRBJ2-6
V: TRBV4-1
CDR3: CASSQEGEQGQGGSGANVLTF
DNA: TGCGCCAGCAGCCAAGAGGGGGAACAGGGACAGGGAGGCTCTGGGGCCAACGTCCTGACTTTC

D: -
size: -
J: TRBJ1-1
V: TRBV28
CDR3: CASSPSGLGTEAFF
DNA: TGTGCCAGCAGCCCAAGCGGTCTGGGCACTGAAGCTTTCTTT

D: TRBD1
size: many
J: TRBJ1-3
V: TRBV7-2
CDR3: CASSLQQGADTIYF
DNA: TGTGCCAGCAGCTTACAACAGGGGGCAGACACCATATATTTT

D: -
size: -
J: TRBJ2-7
V: TRBV5-1
CDR3: CASSSLGAGAGGEQYF
DNA: TGCGCCAGCAGCTCCCTTGGGGCGGGGGCCGGTGGCGAGCAGTACTTC